This TCR beta chain was sequenced for a study of OX40 agonist ivuxolimab in advanced cancers. Study in general: Patients in the trial were receiving intravenous ivuxolimab every 2 weeks, at doses of 0.01 to 10 mg/kg. Study findings and constraints: At 0.1 to 3.0 mg/kg, clonal expansion of CD4+ and CD8+ blood T cells had occurred by week 6. Expanded clones tended on average to be more numerous among CD8+ T cells than CD4+.

CDR3 length: 14 amino acids. CDR1 and CDR2 (germline): MDHEN, SYDVKM. V lost 6 bases and J 7 bases, leaving 13 bases between the germline ends. TCRdb's copy holds only in-frame clones and misses some; the assay was immunoSEQ multiplex PCR. The sample includes roughly 89,000 clones, roughly four fifths seen only once; the top ten take about 1.7%. Details on this clone: Antigen specificity is unknown.

The material sequenced was CD4+ or CD8+ T cells sorted from blood, taken in a trial of the OX40 agonist ivuxolimab. The sequence was collected from an adult with an advanced solid tumor such as melanoma, head and neck, liver or kidney cancer. The chain combines TRBV28 with TRBJ1-6; D possibly corresponds to TRBD1 (5 bases). The CDR3 spells CASRDRWDNSPLHF. The CDR3 DNA is TGTGCCAGCAGAGATCGATGGGACAATTCACCCCTCCACTTT.